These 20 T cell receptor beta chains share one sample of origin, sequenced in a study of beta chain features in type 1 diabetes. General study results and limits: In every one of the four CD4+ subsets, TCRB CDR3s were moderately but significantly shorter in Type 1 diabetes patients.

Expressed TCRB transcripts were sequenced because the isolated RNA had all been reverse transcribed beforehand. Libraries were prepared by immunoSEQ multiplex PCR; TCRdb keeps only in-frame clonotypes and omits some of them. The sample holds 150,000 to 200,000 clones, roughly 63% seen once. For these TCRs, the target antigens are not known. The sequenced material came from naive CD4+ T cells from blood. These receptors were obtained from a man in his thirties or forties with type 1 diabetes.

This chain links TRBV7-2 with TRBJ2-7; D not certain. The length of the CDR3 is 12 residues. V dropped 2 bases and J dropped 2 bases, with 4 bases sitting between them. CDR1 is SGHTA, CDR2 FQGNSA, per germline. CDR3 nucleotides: TGTGCCAGCAGCTTAAGGGCCTACGAGCAGTACTTC. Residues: CASSLRAYEQYF. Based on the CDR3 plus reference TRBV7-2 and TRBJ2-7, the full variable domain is GAGVSQSPSNKVTEKGKDVELRCDPISGHTALYWYRQSLGQGLEFLIYFQGNSAPDKSGLPSDRFSAERTGGSVSTLTIQRTQQEDSAVYLCASSLRAYEQYFGPGTRLTVT.

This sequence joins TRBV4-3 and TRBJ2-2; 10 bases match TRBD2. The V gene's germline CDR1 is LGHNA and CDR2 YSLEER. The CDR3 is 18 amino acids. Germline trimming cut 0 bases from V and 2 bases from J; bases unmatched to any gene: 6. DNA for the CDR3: TGCGCCAGCAGCCAAGAAGGGCTAGCGGGGGCAAACACCGGGGAGCTGTTTTTT. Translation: CASSQEGLAGANTGELFF.

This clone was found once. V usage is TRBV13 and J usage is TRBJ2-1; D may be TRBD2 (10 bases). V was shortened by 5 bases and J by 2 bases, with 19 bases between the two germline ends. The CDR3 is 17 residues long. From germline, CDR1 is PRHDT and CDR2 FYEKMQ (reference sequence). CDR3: CASSGTSGDRAYNEQFF. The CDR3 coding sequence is TGTGCCAGCAGCGGTACTAGCGGGGACAGGGCCTACAATGAGCAGTTCTTC.

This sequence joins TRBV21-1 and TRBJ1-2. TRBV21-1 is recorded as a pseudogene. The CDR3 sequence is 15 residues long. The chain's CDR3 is CASSKAVSRNYGYTF. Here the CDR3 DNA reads TGTGCCAGCAGCAAAGCTGTGTCGCGAAACTATGGCTACACCTTC.

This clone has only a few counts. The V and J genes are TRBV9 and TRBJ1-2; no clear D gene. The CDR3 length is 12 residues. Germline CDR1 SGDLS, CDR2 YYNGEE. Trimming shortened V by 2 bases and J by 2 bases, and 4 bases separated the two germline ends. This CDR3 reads CASSVGNYGYTF. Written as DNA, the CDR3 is TGTGCCAGCAGCGTGGGGAACTATGGCTACACCTTC.

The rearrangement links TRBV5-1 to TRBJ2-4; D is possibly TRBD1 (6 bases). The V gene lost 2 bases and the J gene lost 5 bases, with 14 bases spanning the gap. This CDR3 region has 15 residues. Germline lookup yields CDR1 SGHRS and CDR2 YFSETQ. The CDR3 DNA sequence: TGCGCCAGCAGCTTTTCAGGGGCCTTCCAAAACATTCAGTACTTC. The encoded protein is CASSFSGAFQNIQYF.

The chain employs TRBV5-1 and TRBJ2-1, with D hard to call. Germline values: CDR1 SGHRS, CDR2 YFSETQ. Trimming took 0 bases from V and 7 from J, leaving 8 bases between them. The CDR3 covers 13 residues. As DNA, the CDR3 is TGCGCCAGCAGCTTGGGATTTGGTAATGAGCAGTTCTTC. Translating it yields CASSLGFGNEQFF.

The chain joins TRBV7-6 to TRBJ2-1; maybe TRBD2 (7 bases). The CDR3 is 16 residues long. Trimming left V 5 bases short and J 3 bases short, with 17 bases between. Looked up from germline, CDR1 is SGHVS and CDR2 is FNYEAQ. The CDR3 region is CASSPARGARYNEQFF. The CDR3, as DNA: TGTGCCAGCAGCCCTGCTCGGGGGGCCCGCTACAATGAGCAGTTCTTC.

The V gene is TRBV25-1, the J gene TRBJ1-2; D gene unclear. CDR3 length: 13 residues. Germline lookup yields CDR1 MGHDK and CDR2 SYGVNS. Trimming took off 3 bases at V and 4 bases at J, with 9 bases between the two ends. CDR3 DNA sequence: TGTGCCAGCAGTGAGAGGGCGGGCTATGGCTACACCTTC. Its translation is CASSERAGYGYTF.

The CDR3 region has the DNA TGCAGCGCCTGGGATGGCAATCAGCCCCAGCATTTT. It codes for CSAWDGNQPQHF. The chain has TRBV29-1 and TRBJ1-5; D gene uncertain. There are 12 residues in the CDR3. CDR1 SQVTM and CDR2 ANQGSEA come from the germline V gene. V shed 7 bases and J shed 2 bases, with 9 bases lying between them.

The CDR3 sequence is CSASQPDTQYF. CDR3 DNA: TGCAGTGCTAGCCAACCGGATACGCAGTATTTT. V usage is TRBV20-1 and J usage is TRBJ2-3, with D uncertain. The CDR3 has 11 residues. Per the germline V gene, CDR1 is DFQATT and CDR2 is SNEGSKA (reference sequence). Trimming took off 3 bases at V and 6 bases at J, with 7 bases between the two ends.

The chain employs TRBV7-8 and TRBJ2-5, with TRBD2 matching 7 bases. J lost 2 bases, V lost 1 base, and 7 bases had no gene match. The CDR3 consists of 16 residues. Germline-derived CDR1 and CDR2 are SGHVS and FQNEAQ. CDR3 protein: CASSLVPSGQQETQYF. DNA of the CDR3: TGTGCCAGCAGCTTAGTTCCTAGCGGACAACAAGAGACCCAGTACTTC.

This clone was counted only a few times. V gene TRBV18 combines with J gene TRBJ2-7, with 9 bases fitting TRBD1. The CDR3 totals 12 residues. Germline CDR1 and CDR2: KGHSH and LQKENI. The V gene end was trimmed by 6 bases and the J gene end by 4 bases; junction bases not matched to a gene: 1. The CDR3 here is CASSGQGYEQYF. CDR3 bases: TGTGCCAGCTCGGGACAGGGTTACGAGCAGTACTTC. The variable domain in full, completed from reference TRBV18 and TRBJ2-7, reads NAGVMQNPRHLVRRRGQEARLRCSPMKGHSHVYWYRQLPEEGLKFMVYLQKENIIDESGMPKERFSAEFPKEGPSILRIQQVVRGDSAAYFCASSGQGYEQYFGPGTRLTVT.

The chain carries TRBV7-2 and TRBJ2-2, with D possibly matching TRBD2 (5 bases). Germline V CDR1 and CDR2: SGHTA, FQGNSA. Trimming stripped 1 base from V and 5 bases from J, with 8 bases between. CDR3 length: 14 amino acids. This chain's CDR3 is CASSLVRGTGELFF. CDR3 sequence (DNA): TGTGCCAGCAGCTTAGTAAGAGGGACCGGGGAGCTGTTTTTT.

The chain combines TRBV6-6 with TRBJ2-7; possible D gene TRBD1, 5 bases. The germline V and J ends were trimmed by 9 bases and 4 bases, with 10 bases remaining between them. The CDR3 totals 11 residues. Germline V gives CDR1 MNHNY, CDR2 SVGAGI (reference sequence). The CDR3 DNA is TGTGCCAGTAGGGGATTTTACGAGCAGTACTTC. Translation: CASRGFYEQYF.

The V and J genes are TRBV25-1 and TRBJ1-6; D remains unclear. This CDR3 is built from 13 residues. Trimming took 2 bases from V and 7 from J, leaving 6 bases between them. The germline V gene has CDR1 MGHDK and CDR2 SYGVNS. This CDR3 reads CASSERENSPLHF. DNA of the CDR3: TGTGCCAGCAGTGAAAGGGAGAATTCACCCCTCCACTTT. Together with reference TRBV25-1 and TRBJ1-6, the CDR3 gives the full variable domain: EADIYQTPRYLVIGTGKKITLECSQTMGHDKMYWYQQDPGMELHLIHYSYGVNSTEKGDLSSESTVSRIRTEHFPLTLESARPSHTSQYLCASSERENSPLHFGNGTRLTVT.

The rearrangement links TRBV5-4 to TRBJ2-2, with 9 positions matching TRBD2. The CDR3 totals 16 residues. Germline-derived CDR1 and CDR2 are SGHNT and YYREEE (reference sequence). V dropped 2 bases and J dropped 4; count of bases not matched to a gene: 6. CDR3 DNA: TGTGCCAGCAGCTTACCTAGCGGGGCAACCACCGGGGAGCTGTTTTTT. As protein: CASSLPSGATTGELFF.

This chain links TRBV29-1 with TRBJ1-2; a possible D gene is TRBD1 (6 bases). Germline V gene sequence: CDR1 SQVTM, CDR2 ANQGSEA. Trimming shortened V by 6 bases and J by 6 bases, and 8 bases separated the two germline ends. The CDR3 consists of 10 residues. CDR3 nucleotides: TGCAGCGTGAACAGGGATGGCTACACCTTC. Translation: CSVNRDGYTF.

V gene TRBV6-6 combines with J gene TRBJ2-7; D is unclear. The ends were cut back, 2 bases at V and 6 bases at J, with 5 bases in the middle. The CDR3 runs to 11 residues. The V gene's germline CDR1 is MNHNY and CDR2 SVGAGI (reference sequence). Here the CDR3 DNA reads TGTGCCAGCAGTTACATCGGCGAGCAGTACTTC. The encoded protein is CASSYIGEQYF.

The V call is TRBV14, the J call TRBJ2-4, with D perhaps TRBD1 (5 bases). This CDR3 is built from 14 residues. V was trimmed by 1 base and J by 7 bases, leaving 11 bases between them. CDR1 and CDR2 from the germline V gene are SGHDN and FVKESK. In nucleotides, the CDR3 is TGTGCCAGCAGCCAAGTTGGGGCACCGAACATTCAGTACTTC. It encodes CASSQVGAPNIQYF.